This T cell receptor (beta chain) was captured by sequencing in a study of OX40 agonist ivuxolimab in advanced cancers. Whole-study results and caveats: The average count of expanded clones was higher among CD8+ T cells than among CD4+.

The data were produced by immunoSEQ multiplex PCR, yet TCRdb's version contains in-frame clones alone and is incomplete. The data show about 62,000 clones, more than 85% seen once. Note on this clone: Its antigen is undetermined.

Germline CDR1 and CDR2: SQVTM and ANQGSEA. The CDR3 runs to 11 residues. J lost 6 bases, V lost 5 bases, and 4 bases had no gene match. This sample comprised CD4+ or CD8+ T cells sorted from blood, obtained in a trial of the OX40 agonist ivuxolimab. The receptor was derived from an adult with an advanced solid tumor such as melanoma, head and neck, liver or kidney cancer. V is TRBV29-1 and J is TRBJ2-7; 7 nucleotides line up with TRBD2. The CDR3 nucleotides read TGCAGCGTTAGCGGGATAGCCGAGCAGTACTTC. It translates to CSVSGIAEQYF.